The rows below give T cell receptor beta chains drawn from one sample of a study of response to subunit inactivated influenza vaccine. Each CDR3 protein is one row after TCRdb ran MiXCR on the RT-PCR reads. This sample carries approximately 530,000 distinct CDR3 sequences, under 8.5% of them seen once, and the ten largest clones take about an eighth. This specimen consisted of PBMCs from blood, obtained less than 25 months after vaccination. All receptors derive from a man aged 50 to 75 who received an inactivated influenza vaccine. Each CDR3 is given with its conserved first and last residue. The D gene is left open where the match is weak. Clone sizes are given selectively: once, few, many, or a class where the clone is expanded.

size: few; V: TRBV3-1; J: TRBJ1-1; D: -; DNA: TGTGCCAGCAGCCAAGGCGCGGGTGTCAACACTGAAGCTTTCTTT; CDR3: CASSQGAGVNTEAFF
size: few; V: TRBV20-1; J: TRBJ2-7; D: TRBD2; DNA: TGCAGTGCGAGGACGAGACTAGCGGTTTACGAGCAGTACTTC; CDR3: CSARTRLAVYEQYF
size: few; V: TRBV12-3/TRBV12-4; J: TRBJ1-1; D: TRBD1; DNA: TGTGCCAGCAGCGGCAGGACAGGGAACTCTGAAGCTTTCTTT; CDR3: CASSGRTGNSEAFF
size: -; V: TRBV11-3; J: TRBJ1-1; D: TRBD1; DNA: TGTGCCAGCAGCTTTAACTCGGGGACAGGGAACACTGAAGCTTTCTTT; CDR3: CASSFNSGTGNTEAFF
size: few; V: TRBV5-1; J: TRBJ1-5; D: -; DNA: TGCGCCAGCAGCCCCGTGACAGGTTTCGATCAGCCCCAGCATTTT; CDR3: CASSPVTGFDQPQHF
size: few; V: TRBV20-1; J: TRBJ2-5; D: TRBD1; DNA: TGCAGTGCTCATGTCGTAGGGGGCGCGGAGACCCAGTACTTC; CDR3: CSAHVVGGAETQYF
size: few; V: TRBV29-1; J: TRBJ2-7; D: -; DNA: TGCAGCGTTGGCCCGGTGGCCTACGAGCAGTACTTC; CDR3: CSVGPVAYEQYF
size: many; V: TRBV7-2; J: TRBJ2-7; D: -; DNA: TGTGCCAGCAGCTGGGCCAGGGAGACCGAGCAGTACTTC; CDR3: CASSWARETEQYF
size: -; V: TRBV28; J: TRBJ2-5; D: TRBD1; DNA: TGTGCCAGCAGCCCGCTTCCCGGGACAGGGATTAATTGGGAGACCCAGTACTTC; CDR3: CASSPLPGTGINWETQYF
size: few; V: TRBV12-3/TRBV12-4; J: TRBJ2-6; D: TRBD1; DNA: TGTGCCAGCAGTACCCACCCGGGACAGGCCTCTGGGGCCAACGTCCTGACTTTC; CDR3: CASSTHPGQASGANVLTF
size: few; V: TRBV6-1; J: TRBJ2-2; D: TRBD1; DNA: TGTGCCAGCAGGCCGGGACAGACGGTCGCCGGGGAGCTGTTTTTT; CDR3: CASRPGQTVAGELFF
size: few; V: TRBV7-9; J: TRBJ2-5; D: TRBD2; DNA: TGTGCCAGCAGCTTGGCTGGGGTAGCGGGATATGAGACCCAGTACTTC; CDR3: CASSLAGVAGYETQYF
size: many; V: TRBV19; J: TRBJ2-4; D: TRBD2; DNA: TGTGCCAGTAGTCAACCTAGCGGGAGAGCCAAAAACATTCAGTACTTC; CDR3: CASSQPSGRAKNIQYF
size: many; V: TRBV5-1; J: TRBJ2-1; D: TRBD1; DNA: TGCGCCAGCAGCTTGACCGGACAGGGGGCGTACAATGAGCAGTTCTTC; CDR3: CASSLTGQGAYNEQFF
size: few; V: TRBV29-1; J: TRBJ2-3; D: -; DNA: TGCGGGTTTGTGCAGCCTCTCACAGATACGCAGTATTTT; CDR3: CGFVQPLTDTQYF
size: few; V: TRBV19; J: TRBJ2-7; D: -; DNA: TGTGCCAGTAGCACGGACGGGAGCTCCTACGAGCAGTACTTC; CDR3: CASSTDGSSYEQYF
size: many; V: TRBV6-5; J: TRBJ1-4; D: TRBD1; DNA: TGTGCCAGCAGTTACTCGAGTAAGGGGGCGCATGAAAAACTGTTTTTT; CDR3: CASSYSSKGAHEKLFF
size: many; V: TRBV29-1; J: TRBJ1-1; D: TRBD1; DNA: TGCAGCGTTGTTCCCTCAGGGGGCAGGACTGAAGCTTTCTTT; CDR3: CSVVPSGGRTEAFF
size: many; V: TRBV11-2; J: TRBJ2-2; D: -; DNA: TGTGCCAGCAGCTTAGATTGGGCGACAGCCGGGGAGCTGTTTTTT; CDR3: CASSLDWATAGELFF
size: few; V: TRBV19; J: TRBJ2-5; D: -; DNA: TGTGCCAGTAGTAACATGGAGGGAGAGACCCAGTACTTC; CDR3: CASSNMEGETQYF
size: few; V: TRBV5-1; J: TRBJ2-3; D: TRBD2; DNA: TGCGCCAGCAGTGGGCTAGCGGGAGTGGAAGATACGCAGTATTTT; CDR3: CASSGLAGVEDTQYF
size: many; V: TRBV4-3; J: TRBJ1-2; D: TRBD1; DNA: TGCGCCAGCAGCCAAACAGGGGGCCGGGGCTACACCTTC; CDR3: CASSQTGGRGYTF
size: -; V: TRBV20-1; J: TRBJ1-4; D: -; DNA: TGCAGTGCAAGGGGGGACCATGAAAAACTGTTTTTT; CDR3: CSARGDHEKLFF
size: -; V: TRBV7-9; J: TRBJ2-5; D: -; DNA: TGTGCCAGCAGCTGGACACAAGAGACCCAGTACTTC; CDR3: CASSWTQETQYF
size: -; V: TRBV20-1; J: TRBJ2-3; D: TRBD2; DNA: TGCAGTGCTCATAGCGGGAGCACAGATACGCAGTATTTT; CDR3: CSAHSGSTDTQYF
size: few; V: TRBV6-2/TRBV6-3; J: TRBJ1-2; D: -; DNA: TGTGCCAGCAGACCTTCGGGGTATGGCTACACCTTC; CDR3: CASRPSGYGYTF
size: few; V: TRBV24-1; J: TRBJ2-3; D: -; DNA: TGTGCCACCAGTGTTGCAGATACGCAGTATTTT; CDR3: CATSVADTQYF
size: few; V: TRBV10-3; J: TRBJ2-5; D: TRBD2; DNA: TGTGCCATCAGTGATGAAAGGAGACTAGCGGGCAACCAAGAGACCCAGTACTTC; CDR3: CAISDERRLAGNQETQYF
size: few; V: TRBV3-1; J: TRBJ1-5; D: -; DNA: TGTGCCAGCAGCCAAGCTAGCAGGGATACTCAGCCCCAGCATTTT; CDR3: CASSQASRDTQPQHF
size: -; V: TRBV5-8; J: TRBJ2-5; D: -; DNA: TGTGCCAGCAGCCCCGGGGTCTGGATCCAAGAGACCCAGTACTTC; CDR3: CASSPGVWIQETQYF
size: -; V: TRBV7-8; J: TRBJ2-1; D: TRBD2; DNA: TGTGCCAGCAGCTTTAGCGGGAGAACCTACAATGAGCAGTTCTTC; CDR3: CASSFSGRTYNEQFF